This T cell receptor beta chain was found in a study of cytomegalovirus exposure and HLA in healthy donors. The PCR contained 60 Vbeta and 13 Jbeta primers. The assay was immunoSEQ multiplex PCR, and TCRdb's table has in-frame clones only and misses some. The sample holds 130,000 or so clones. Trimming took 0 bases from V and 1 from J, leaving 9 bases between them. The germline V gene encodes CDR1 SEHNR and CDR2 FQNEAQ (reference sequence). CDR3 size: 15 residues. The clonotype comes from a woman aged 40 to 50 in good health and CMV-seronegative. The specimen sequenced was PBMCs. The chain combines TRBV7-9 with TRBJ1-1; no reliable D call. The CDR3 is CASSLALGGNTEAFF. As DNA, the CDR3 is TGTGCCAGCAGCTTAGCGCTGGGAGGGAACACTGAAGCTTTCTTT.